The 3 T cell receptor beta chains reported below all come from one sample, sequenced in a study of T-cell reconstitution after alpha-beta-depleted transplantation in children. A library of TCRbeta sequences, prepared with unique molecular identifiers, was generated. TCRdb processed the PCR reads anew with MiXCR; each CDR3 protein has one entry. The profile shows approximately 350,000 distinct CDR3 sequences, about 14% of them singletons. Sequencing used PBMCs, obtained from the stem cell graft. The origin of the receptors is a human donor who donated a stem cell graft to a child with Fanconi anemia.

This clonotype has ten or more counts. V and J are TRBV30 and TRBJ2-7; D not resolved. Deletions cut 1 base from V and 4 bases from J, with 5 bases between. This CDR3 has 11 amino acids. Germline-derived CDR1 and CDR2 are GTSNPN and SVGIG (reference sequence). The CDR3 sequence is CAWSGVYEQYF. As DNA, the CDR3 is TGTGCCTGGAGTGGGGTGTACGAGCAGTACTTC.

The CDR3 nucleotides are TGCAGCGTTGATAGGGGAGAGAACACTGAAGCTTTCTTT. Its protein product is CSVDRGENTEAFF. This chain joins TRBV29-1 and TRBJ1-1, with D perhaps TRBD1 (5 bases). CDR3 length: 13 residues. The germline CDR1 and CDR2 sequences are SQVTM and ANQGSEA. V was cut by 3 bases and J by 1 base, with 9 bases left in between.

V usage is TRBV12-3 or TRBV12-4 and J usage is TRBJ1-3; D remains unclear. This CDR3 is 13 amino acids long. With 8 bases removed from V and 1 base from J, the gap between germline ends came to 9 bases. The CDR3: CASLPSSGNTIYF. CDR3 DNA: TGTGCCAGCCTTCCGAGTTCTGGAAACACCATATATTTT.